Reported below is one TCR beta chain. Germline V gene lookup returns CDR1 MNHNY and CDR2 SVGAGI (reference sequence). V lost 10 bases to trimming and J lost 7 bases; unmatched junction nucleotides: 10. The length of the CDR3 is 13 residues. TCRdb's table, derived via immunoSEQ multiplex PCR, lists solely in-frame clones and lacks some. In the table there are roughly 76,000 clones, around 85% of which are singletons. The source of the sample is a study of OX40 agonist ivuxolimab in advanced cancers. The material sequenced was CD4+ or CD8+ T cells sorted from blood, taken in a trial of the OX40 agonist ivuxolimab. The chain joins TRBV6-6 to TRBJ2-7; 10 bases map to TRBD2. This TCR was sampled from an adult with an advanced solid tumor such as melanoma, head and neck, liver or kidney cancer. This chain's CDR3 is CATKGLAGEEQYF. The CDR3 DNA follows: TGTGCCACCAAGGGGCTAGCGGGAGAAGAGCAGTACTTC.